This T cell receptor beta chain was recorded in a study of blood T cell repertoires in COVID-19. The CDR3 is made up of 16 amino acids. With V trimmed by 6 bases and J by 1 base, 7 bases remained unmatched. Germline lookup yields CDR1 SGHRS and CDR2 YFSETQ. Original handling: Estimation of nucleated cell counts relied on the amplification of reference gene primers. The protocol was immunoSEQ multiplex PCR, while the TCRdb copy is restricted to in-frame clones and leaves out a portion. That table gives V, J and clone size, and the DNA gave D and trimming. In the table there are fewer than 85,000 clones, approximately 80% of which are singletons.

This TCR came from an older woman with acute or convalescent COVID-19. The chain joins TRBV5-1 to TRBJ2-3; TRBD2 matches at 11 bases. Sequencing used peripheral blood. CDR3 DNA sequence: TGCGCCAGCAACGTGATACTAGCGGGGGGCACAGATACGCAGTATTTT. Its protein product is CASNVILAGGTDTQYF. The complete variable domain, with remaining parts taken from reference TRBV5-1 and TRBJ2-3, reads KAGVTQTPRYLIKTRGQQVTLSCSPISGHRSVSWYQQTPGQGLQFLFEYFSETQRNKGNFPGRFSGRQFSNSRSEMNVSTLELGDSALYLCASNVILAGGTDTQYFGPGTRLTVL.